The rows below give T cell receptor beta chains drawn from one sample of a study of blood T cell repertoires in COVID-19. Libraries were prepared by immunoSEQ multiplex PCR; TCRdb keeps only in-frame clonotypes and omits some of them. The sample holds about 140,000 clones; around nine tenths are singletons and the top ten take about 3.2%. The specimen was peripheral blood. These receptor sequences come from a man aged 60 to 69 with active or convalescent COVID-19. Both conserved end residues are part of each CDR3. The D gene is left open where the match is weak. The size of a clone is reported for some rows only, either as once, few or many, or as a class for expanded clones.

>-|-|TRBV19|TRBJ2-1
TGTGCCAGTAGTATTTGGAGGGATGAGCAGTTCTTC
CASSIWRDEQFF
>-|-|TRBV6-5|TRBJ2-3
TGTGCCAGCGGAGACCCCGCAGATACGCAGTATTTT
CASGDPADTQYF
>-|-|TRBV24-1|TRBJ2-3
TGTGCCACCAGTGCCAGGATGGTGCCAGATACGCAGTATTTT
CATSARMVPDTQYF
>-|TRBD1|TRBV7-9|TRBJ2-7
TGTGCCAGCAGCGGACAGGGATGGGAGCAGTACTTC
CASSGQGWEQYF
>once|-|TRBV19|TRBJ1-3
TGTGCCAGCACAGGGACGGACTCTGGAAACACCATATATTTT
CASTGTDSGNTIYF
>-|-|TRBV28|TRBJ1-5
TGTGCCAGCTATCGGGGTGGGATATATAGCAATCAGCCCCAGCATTTT
CASYRGGIYSNQPQHF
>-|TRBD2|TRBV5-1|TRBJ2-5
TGCGCCAGCAGCTTCTCTAGCGGGGGTTCCGGACAAGAGACCCAGTACTTC
CASSFSSGGSGQETQYF
>-|-|TRBV7-2|TRBJ2-5
TGTGCCAGCAGCTTGCTGGCAGAAGAGACCCAGTACTTC
CASSLLAEETQYF
>-|TRBD1|TRBV7-8|TRBJ1-4
TGTGCCAGCAGCTTAGCCGGGACAGAGCATGAAAAACTGTTTTTT
CASSLAGTEHEKLFF
>-|TRBD2|TRBV7-3|TRBJ2-3
TGTGCCAGCAGCACCGGGACTAGCGGGAAAGCAGATACGCAGTATTTT
CASSTGTSGKADTQYF
>-|TRBD2|TRBV3-1/TRBV3-2|TRBJ2-7
TGTGCCAGCAGGGCGGGACTAGCGGGACTGTACGAGCAGTACTTC
CASRAGLAGLYEQYF
>-|-|TRBV11-2|TRBJ1-2
TGTGCCACCGTCCCCTATACAGGGAATTATGGCTACACCTTC
CATVPYTGNYGYTF
>-|-|TRBV6-4|TRBJ1-2
TGTGCCAGCAGCAAAGACAGGATTAATTTCGATGGCTACACCTTC
CASSKDRINFDGYTF
>-|-|TRBV11-2|TRBJ1-2
TGTGCCAGCAGCTTATCGGGACGGACTAAAGTTGGCTACACCTTC
CASSLSGRTKVGYTF
>-|-|TRBV5-1|TRBJ2-7
TGCGCCAGCAGCCCCCTTGTAGGGGGACCCTACGAGCAGTACTTC
CASSPLVGGPYEQYF
>-|-|TRBV6-6|TRBJ2-7
TGTGCCAGCGTCCCTGAAACTAGGTACGAGCAGTACTTC
CASVPETRYEQYF
>-|-|TRBV11-2|TRBJ1-2
TGTGCCAGCAGCTTAGGAGCCACAGGCAACTATGGCTACACCTTC
CASSLGATGNYGYTF
>-|TRBD2|TRBV18|TRBJ2-7
TGTGCCAGCTCACCAGTCGCGGGAGGGCAATACGAGCAGTACTTC
CASSPVAGGQYEQYF
>-|TRBD1|TRBV25-1|TRBJ2-7
TGTGCCAGCAGTGAATGGGGACAGGCCACCTACGAGCAGTACTTC
CASSEWGQATYEQYF
>-|-|TRBV15|TRBJ2-3
TGTGCCACCAGCAGACACGGCACCGGACAGAAGCAGTATTTT
CATSRHGTGQKQYF
>-|-|TRBV7-2|TRBJ1-1
TGTGCCAGCAGCTTAGACGGGGGGGAAGCTTTCTTT
CASSLDGGEAFF
>few|TRBD2|TRBV4-3|TRBJ2-3
TGCGCCAGCAGCCAAGGGAGCGGGAGGACAGATACGCAGTATTTT
CASSQGSGRTDTQYF
>-|TRBD1|TRBV24-1|TRBJ2-1
TGTGCCACCAGCAGGACAGGGGGCAGTAAAGACAATGAGCAGTTCTTC
CATSRTGGSKDNEQFF
>-|TRBD1|TRBV27|TRBJ1-6
TGTGCCAGCAGTTTAAAAGGGACAGGGAGTGATTCACCCCTCCACTTT
CASSLKGTGSDSPLHF
>-|-|TRBV4-3|TRBJ2-2
TGCGCCAGCAGCCCCGACCAGGGGACCGGGGAGCTGTTTTTT
CASSPDQGTGELFF
>-|TRBD1|TRBV28|TRBJ1-2
TGTGCCAGCAGACTAAACCCGGGACAGGCAACTAACTATGGCTACACCTTC
CASRLNPGQATNYGYTF
>-|TRBD1|TRBV5-4|TRBJ2-2
TGTGCCAGCAGCCGAAGAACAGGGGGCAAAGGAACCGGGGAGCTGTTTTTT
CASSRRTGGKGTGELFF
>-|TRBD1|TRBV7-2|TRBJ1-2
TGTGCCAGCAGCCCGAGACAGGGGGTGGGTGGCTACACCTTC
CASSPRQGVGGYTF
>-|-|TRBV30|TRBJ2-4
TGTGCCTGGAAACCCGGGTGGGCCAAAAACATTCAGTACTTC
CAWKPGWAKNIQYF
>-|TRBD1|TRBV28|TRBJ1-2
TGTGCCAGCAGTTCATCCGGGACAGCTTATGGCTACACCTTC
CASSSSGTAYGYTF
>-|TRBD1|TRBV4-2|TRBJ2-2
TGTGCCAGCAGCCAAGCCCAGATGGGACAGGGAGGCACCGGGGAGCTGTTTTTT
CASSQAQMGQGGTGELFF
>-|-|TRBV4-1|TRBJ1-5
TGCGCCAGCAGCCAAGAGGGAAGGGAGCTCAAGGGACCCCAGCATTTT
CASSQEGRELKGPQHF
>once|-|TRBV10-3|TRBJ1-5
TGTGCCTCGGCCGAGGCTGAACATCAGCCCCAGCATTTT
CASAEAEHQPQHF
>-|TRBD1|TRBV7-9|TRBJ1-4
TGTGCCAGCAGCCCTAGACAGGGAAGGGATGAAAAACTGTTTTTT
CASSPRQGRDEKLFF
>-|-|TRBV5-6|TRBJ1-2
TGTGCCAGCAATACGCAGGGTAACTATGGCTACACCTTC
CASNTQGNYGYTF
>-|-|TRBV3-1/TRBV3-2|TRBJ2-7
TGTGCCAGCAGCCAAATAGGACAGTCCTACGAGCAGTACTTC
CASSQIGQSYEQYF
>-|-|TRBV19|TRBJ1-6
TGTGCCAGTAGTATAGGAGGGCAGGGGATGGCTAATTCACCCCTCCACTTT
CASSIGGQGMANSPLHF
>-|-|TRBV28|TRBJ1-1
TGTGCCAGCAGAACACAGGAGCCCACTGAAGCTTTCTTT
CASRTQEPTEAFF
>-|TRBD1|TRBV5-1|TRBJ1-1
TGCGCCAGCAGCTTTACAGGGGACACTGAAGCTTTCTTT
CASSFTGDTEAFF
>-|-|TRBV27|TRBJ2-1
TGTGCCAGCAGTGAACTCCAAACCTACAATGAGCAGTTCTTC
CASSELQTYNEQFF
>-|TRBD1|TRBV13|TRBJ1-6
TGTGCCAGCAGCTTAGGCGGGGGCGCGACAGGGTCACCCCTCCACTTT
CASSLGGGATGSPLHF
>-|-|TRBV28|TRBJ1-1
TGTGCCAGCAGTCCCTTCAACAGGGCCCTTGAAGCTTTCTTT
CASSPFNRALEAFF
>-|TRBD1|TRBV6-6|TRBJ2-1
TGTGCCAGCAGGTTGGGACAGGGATACGGTGAGCAGTTCTTC
CASRLGQGYGEQFF
>-|TRBD1|TRBV7-2|TRBJ2-1
TGTGCCAGCAGTCGGGACAGGGCATACAATGAGCAGTTCTTC
CASSRDRAYNEQFF
>-|-|TRBV28|TRBJ2-5
TGTGCCAGCAGTGGGCAGGGGCGTGAGAAGACCCAGTACTTC
CASSGQGREKTQYF
>-|TRBD2|TRBV5-1|TRBJ2-1
TGCGCCAGCAGCCCGGGACTAGCGGGGGCCCAGGGAAATGAGCAGTTCTTC
CASSPGLAGAQGNEQFF
>-|-|TRBV5-4|TRBJ2-7
TGTGCCAGCAGCGGGGGCGGATCGGGCCTATCCTACGAGCAGTACTTC
CASSGGGSGLSYEQYF
>-|TRBD2|TRBV30|TRBJ2-7
TGTGCCTGGAATGTCGGGGGGACTAACTACGAGCAGTACTTC
CAWNVGGTNYEQYF
>-|-|TRBV5-5|TRBJ1-1
TGTGCCAGCAGCTTGAACAACAAGATGAACACTGAAGCTTTCTTT
CASSLNNKMNTEAFF
>-|TRBD1|TRBV28|TRBJ1-1
TGTGCCAGCAGTTTAACCATCTCGTACAGGGGGAGCGCTGAAGCTTTCTTT
CASSLTISYRGSAEAFF
>-|-|TRBV30|TRBJ2-4
TGTGCCTGGGTACCAAGCCAGGGGGCCAAAAACATTCAGTACTTC
CAWVPSQGAKNIQYF
>once|TRBD2|TRBV6-6|TRBJ2-1
TGTGCCAGCAGTCCTAGACTAGCGGGGGGGCCGGACAATGAGCAGTTCTTC
CASSPRLAGGPDNEQFF
>-|-|TRBV7-8|TRBJ2-6
TGTGCCAGCAGCTTCAGGGTGGCCGGGGCCAACGTCCTGACTTTC
CASSFRVAGANVLTF
>-|TRBD1|TRBV28|TRBJ1-6
TGTGCCAGCAGTTCCCCGGGACAGGGGTGGAATTCACCCCTCCACTTT
CASSSPGQGWNSPLHF
>-|-|TRBV18|TRBJ1-1
TGTGCCAGCTCACCCTTACAGGGTGAGAACACTGAAGCTTTCTTT
CASSPLQGENTEAFF
>once|-|TRBV3-1/TRBV3-2|TRBJ2-2
TGTGCCAGCAGCCAAGATCCAGGGATAATCGGGGAGCTGTTTTTT
CASSQDPGIIGELFF